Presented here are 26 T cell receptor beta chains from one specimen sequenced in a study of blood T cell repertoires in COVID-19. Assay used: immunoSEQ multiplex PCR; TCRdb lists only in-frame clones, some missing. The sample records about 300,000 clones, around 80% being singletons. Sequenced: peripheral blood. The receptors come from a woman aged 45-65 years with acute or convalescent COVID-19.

CDR3 sequence (DNA): TGTGCCAGCAGTGGAGGGTCCTACGAGCAGTACTTC. It yields the protein CASSGGSYEQYF. J is TRBJ2-7 and V is TRBV25-1; perhaps TRBD2 as D (5 bases). The germline V gene encodes CDR1 MGHDK and CDR2 SYGVNS. V lost 4 bases to trimming and J lost 1 base, with 5 bases between them. This CDR3 region has 12 residues.

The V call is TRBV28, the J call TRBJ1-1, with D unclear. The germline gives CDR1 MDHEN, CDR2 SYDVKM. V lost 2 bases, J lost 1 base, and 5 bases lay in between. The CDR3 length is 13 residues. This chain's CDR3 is CASSLQKNTEAFF. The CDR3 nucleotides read TGTGCCAGCAGTTTACAGAAGAACACTGAAGCTTTCTTT.

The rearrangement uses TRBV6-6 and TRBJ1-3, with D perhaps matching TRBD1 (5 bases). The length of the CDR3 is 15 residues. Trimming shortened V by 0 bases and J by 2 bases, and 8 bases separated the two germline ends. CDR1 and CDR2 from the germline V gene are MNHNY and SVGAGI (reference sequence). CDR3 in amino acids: CASSYSGGTGNTIYF. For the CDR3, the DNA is TGTGCCAGCAGTTACTCCGGGGGGACTGGAAACACCATATATTTT.

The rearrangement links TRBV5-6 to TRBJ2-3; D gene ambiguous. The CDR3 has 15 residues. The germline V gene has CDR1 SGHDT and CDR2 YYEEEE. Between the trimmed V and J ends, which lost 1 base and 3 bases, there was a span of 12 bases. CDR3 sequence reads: CASSLRVDGTDTQYF. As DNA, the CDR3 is TGTGCCAGCAGCTTGCGTGTAGACGGGACAGATACGCAGTATTTT.

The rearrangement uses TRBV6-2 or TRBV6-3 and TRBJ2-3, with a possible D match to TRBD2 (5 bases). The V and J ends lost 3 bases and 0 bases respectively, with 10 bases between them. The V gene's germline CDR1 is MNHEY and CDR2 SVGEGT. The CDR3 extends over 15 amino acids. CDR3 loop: CASSYRRTSTDTQYF. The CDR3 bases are TGTGCCAGCAGTTATCGCCGGACTAGCACAGATACGCAGTATTTT.

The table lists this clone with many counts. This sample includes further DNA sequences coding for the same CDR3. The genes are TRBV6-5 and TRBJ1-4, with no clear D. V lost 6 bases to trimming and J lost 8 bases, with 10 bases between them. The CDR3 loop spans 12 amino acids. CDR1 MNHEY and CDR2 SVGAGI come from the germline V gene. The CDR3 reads CASRQGREKLFF. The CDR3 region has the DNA TGTGCCAGCAGGCAAGGGAGAGAAAAACTGTTTTTT.

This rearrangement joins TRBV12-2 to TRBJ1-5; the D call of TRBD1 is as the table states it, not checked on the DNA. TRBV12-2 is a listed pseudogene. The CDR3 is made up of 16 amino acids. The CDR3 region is CASRLRGRSRNQPQHF. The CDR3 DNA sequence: TGTGCAAGTCGCTTAAGGGGTCGGAGCCGCAATCAGCCCCAGCATTTT.

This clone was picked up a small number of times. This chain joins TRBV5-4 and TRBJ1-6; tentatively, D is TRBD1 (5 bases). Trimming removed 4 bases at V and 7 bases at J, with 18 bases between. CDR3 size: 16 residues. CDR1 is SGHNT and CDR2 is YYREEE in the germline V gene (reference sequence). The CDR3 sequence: CASSPEWGVGNSPLHF. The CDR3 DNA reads TGTGCCAGCAGCCCCGAGTGGGGGGTGGGGAATTCACCCCTCCACTTT.

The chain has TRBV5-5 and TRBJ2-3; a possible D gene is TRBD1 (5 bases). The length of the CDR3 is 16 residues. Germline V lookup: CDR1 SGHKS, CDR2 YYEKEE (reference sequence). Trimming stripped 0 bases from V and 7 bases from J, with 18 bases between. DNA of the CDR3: TGTGCCAGCAGCTTGGGGGGCCAGCCCACCTCTTATACGCAGTATTTT. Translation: CASSLGGQPTSYTQYF. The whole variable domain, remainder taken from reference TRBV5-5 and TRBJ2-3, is DAGVTQSPTHLIKTRGQQVTLRCSPISGHKSVSWYQQVLGQGPQFIFQYYEKEERGRGNFPDRFSARQFPNYSSELNVNALLLGDSALYLCASSLGGQPTSYTQYFGPGTRLTVL.

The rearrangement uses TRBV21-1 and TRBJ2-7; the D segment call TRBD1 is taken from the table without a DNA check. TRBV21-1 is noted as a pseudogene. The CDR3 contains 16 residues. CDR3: CASNRKGQGRSYEQYF. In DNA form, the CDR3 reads TGTGCCAGCAACAGAAAGGGACAGGGTCGCTCCTACGAGCAGTACTTC.

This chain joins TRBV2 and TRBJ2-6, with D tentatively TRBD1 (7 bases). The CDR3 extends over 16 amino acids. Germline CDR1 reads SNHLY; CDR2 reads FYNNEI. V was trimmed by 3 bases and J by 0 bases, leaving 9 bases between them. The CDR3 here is CASSDQGGSGANVLTF. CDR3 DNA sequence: TGTGCCAGCAGTGACCAGGGGGGCTCTGGGGCCAACGTCCTGACTTTC.

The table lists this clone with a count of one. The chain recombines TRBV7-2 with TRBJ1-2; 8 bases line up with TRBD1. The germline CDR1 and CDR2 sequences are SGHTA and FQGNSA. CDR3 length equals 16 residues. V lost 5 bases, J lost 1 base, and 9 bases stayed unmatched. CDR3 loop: CASSRDRPPFNYGYTF. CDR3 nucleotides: TGTGCCAGCAGCCGGGACAGGCCACCCTTTAACTATGGCTACACCTTC.

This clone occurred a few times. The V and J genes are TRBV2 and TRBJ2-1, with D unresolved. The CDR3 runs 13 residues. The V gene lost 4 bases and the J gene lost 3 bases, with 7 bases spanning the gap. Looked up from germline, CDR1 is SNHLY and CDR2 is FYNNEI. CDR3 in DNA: TGTGCCAGCAGTGCCAGTTACTACAATGAGCAGTTCTTC. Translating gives CASSASYYNEQFF.

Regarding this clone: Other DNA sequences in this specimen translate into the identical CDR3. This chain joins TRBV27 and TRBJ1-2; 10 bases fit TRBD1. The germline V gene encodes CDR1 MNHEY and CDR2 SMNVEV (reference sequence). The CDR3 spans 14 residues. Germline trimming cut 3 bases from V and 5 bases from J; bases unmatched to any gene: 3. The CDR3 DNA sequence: TGTGCCAGCAGTTTTTCGGGACAGGGGTATGGCTACACCTTC. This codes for CASSFSGQGYGYTF.

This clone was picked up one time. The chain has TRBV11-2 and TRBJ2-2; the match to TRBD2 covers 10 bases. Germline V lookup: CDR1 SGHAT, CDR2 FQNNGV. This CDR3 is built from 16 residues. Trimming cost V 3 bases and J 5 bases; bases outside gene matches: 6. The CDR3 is CASSLFLAGVTGELFF. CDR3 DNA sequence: TGTGCCAGCAGCTTGTTTCTAGCGGGAGTAACCGGGGAGCTGTTTTTT.

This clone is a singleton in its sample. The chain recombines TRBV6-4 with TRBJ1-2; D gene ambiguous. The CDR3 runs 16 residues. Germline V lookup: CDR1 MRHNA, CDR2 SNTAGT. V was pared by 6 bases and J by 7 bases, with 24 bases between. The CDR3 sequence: CASSEAAFGPTSGYTF. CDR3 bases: TGTGCCAGCAGCGAAGCCGCTTTTGGGCCAACTAGTGGCTACACCTTC.

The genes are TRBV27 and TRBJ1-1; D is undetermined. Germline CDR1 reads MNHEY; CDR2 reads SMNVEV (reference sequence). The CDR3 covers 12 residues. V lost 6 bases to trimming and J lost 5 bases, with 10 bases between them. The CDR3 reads CASRGSRTEAFF. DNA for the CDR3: TGTGCCAGCAGAGGGAGTCGAACTGAAGCTTTCTTT.

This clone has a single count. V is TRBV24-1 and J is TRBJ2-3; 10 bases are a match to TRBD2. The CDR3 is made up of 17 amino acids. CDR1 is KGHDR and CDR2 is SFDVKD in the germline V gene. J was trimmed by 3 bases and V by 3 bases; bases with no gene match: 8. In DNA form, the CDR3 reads TGTGCCACCAGTGATCAGGGGCTAGCGGGAGAAACAGATACGCAGTATTTT. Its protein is CATSDQGLAGETDTQYF.

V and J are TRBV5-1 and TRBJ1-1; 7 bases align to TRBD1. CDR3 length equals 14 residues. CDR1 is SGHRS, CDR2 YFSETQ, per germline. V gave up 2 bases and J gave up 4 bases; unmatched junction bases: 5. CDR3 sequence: CASSLQGSGTEAFF. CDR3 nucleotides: TGCGCCAGCAGCTTACAGGGGAGCGGCACTGAAGCTTTCTTT.

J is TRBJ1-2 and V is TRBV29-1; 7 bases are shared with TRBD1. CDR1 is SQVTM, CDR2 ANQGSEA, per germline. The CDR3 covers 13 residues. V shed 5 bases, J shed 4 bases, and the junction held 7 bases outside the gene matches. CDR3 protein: CSVSGDSTYGYTF. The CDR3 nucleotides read TGCAGCGTTTCCGGGGACAGCACCTATGGCTACACCTTC.

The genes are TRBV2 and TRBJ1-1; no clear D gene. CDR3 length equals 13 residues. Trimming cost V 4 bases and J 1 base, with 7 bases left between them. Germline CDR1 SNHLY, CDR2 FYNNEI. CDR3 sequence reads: CASSARRNTEAFF. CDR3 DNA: TGTGCCAGCAGTGCTCGTCGGAACACTGAAGCTTTCTTT.

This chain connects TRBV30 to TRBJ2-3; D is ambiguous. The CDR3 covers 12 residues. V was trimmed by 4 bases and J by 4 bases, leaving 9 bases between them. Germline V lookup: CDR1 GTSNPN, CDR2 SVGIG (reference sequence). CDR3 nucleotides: TGTGCCTGGACGGAGCAAGCAGATACGCAGTATTTT. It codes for CAWTEQADTQYF.

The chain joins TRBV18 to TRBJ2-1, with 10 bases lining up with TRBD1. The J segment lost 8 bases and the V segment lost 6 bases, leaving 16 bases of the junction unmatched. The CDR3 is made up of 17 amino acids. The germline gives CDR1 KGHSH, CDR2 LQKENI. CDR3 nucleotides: TGTGCCAGCTCTCCTAATACCGGGACAGGGGCGTCCGATGAGCAGTTCTTC. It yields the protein CASSPNTGTGASDEQFF.

CDR3 region: CASSPIRGRTEAFF. The CDR3 DNA reads as TGTGCCAGCAGCCCTATCAGGGGGCGGACTGAAGCTTTCTTT. The chain employs TRBV9 and TRBJ1-1; 8 nucleotides match TRBD1. CDR3 size: 14 residues. Germline loops: CDR1 SGDLS, CDR2 YYNGEE. The V gene end was trimmed by 4 bases and the J gene end by 5 bases; junction bases not matched to a gene: 7.

The CDR3 coding sequence is TGTGCCAGCTCCAAACAGGGGGCAAGGGGCAATCAGCCCCAGCATTTT. Protein: CASSKQGARGNQPQHF. The chain recombines TRBV2 with TRBJ1-5, with 9 bases fitting TRBD1. CDR1 is SNHLY and CDR2 is FYNNEI in the germline V gene. CDR3 length equals 16 residues. V dropped 8 bases and J dropped 2; count of bases not matched to a gene: 10.

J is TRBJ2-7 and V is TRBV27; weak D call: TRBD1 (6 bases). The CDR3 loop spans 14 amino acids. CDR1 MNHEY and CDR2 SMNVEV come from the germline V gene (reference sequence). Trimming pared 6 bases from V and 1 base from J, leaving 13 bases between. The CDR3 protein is CASRPRGGSYEQYV. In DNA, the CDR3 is TGTGCCAGCAGGCCCAGGGGTGGATCCTACGAGCAGTACGTC.